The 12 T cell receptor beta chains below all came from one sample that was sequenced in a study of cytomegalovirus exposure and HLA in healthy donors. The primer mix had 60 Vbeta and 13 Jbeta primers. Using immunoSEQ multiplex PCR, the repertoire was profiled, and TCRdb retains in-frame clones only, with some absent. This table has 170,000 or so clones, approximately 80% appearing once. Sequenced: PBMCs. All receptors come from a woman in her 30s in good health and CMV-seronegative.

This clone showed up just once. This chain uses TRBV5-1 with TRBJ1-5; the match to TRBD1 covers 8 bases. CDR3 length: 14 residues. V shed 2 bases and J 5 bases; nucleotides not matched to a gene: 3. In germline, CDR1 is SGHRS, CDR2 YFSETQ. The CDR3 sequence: CASSLGQGDQPQHF. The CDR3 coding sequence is TGCGCCAGCAGCTTAGGACAGGGCGATCAGCCCCAGCATTTT.

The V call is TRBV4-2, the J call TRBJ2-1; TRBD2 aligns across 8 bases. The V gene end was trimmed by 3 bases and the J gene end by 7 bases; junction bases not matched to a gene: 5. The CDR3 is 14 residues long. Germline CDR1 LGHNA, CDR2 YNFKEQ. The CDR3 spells CASSQELAENEQFF. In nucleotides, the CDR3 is TGTGCCAGCAGCCAGGAACTAGCGGAGAATGAGCAGTTCTTC.

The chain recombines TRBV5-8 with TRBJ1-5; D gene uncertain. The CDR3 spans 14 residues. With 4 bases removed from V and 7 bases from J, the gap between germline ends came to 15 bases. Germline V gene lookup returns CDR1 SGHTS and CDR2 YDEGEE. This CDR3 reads CASSPRVPDQPQHF. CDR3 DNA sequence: TGTGCCAGCAGCCCCCGGGTTCCTGACCAGCCCCAGCATTTT. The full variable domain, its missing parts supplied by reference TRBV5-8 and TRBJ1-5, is EAGVTQSPTHLIKTRGQQATLRCSPISGHTSVYWYQQALGLGLQFLLWYDEGEERNRGNFPPRFSGRQFPNYSSELNVNALELEDSALYLCASSPRVPDQPQHFGDGTRLSIL.

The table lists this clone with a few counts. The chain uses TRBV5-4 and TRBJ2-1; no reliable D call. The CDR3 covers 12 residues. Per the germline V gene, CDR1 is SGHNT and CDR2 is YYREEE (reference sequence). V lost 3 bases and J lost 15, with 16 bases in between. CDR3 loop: CASSYDSTHRFF. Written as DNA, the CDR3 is TGTGCCAGCAGCTATGACTCCACCCATCGGTTCTTC.

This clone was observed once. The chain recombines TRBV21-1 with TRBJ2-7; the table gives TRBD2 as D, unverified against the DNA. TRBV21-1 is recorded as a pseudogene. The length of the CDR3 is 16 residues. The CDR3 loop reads CASSAWTSGNSYEQYF. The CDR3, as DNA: TGTGCCAGCAGCGCTTGGACTAGCGGGAACTCCTACGAGCAGTACTTC.

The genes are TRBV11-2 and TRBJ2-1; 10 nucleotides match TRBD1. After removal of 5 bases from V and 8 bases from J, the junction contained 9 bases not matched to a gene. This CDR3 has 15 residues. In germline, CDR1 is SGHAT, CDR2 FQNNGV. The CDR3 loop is CASSIRDRGYYEQFF. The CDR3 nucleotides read TGTGCCAGCAGCATACGGGACAGGGGATACTATGAGCAGTTCTTC.

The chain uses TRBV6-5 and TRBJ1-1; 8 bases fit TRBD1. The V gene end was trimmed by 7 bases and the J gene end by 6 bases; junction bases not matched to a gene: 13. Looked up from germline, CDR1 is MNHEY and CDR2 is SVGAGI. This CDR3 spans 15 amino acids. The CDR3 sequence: CASTPPRGRYAEAFF. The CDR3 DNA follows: TGTGCCAGCACCCCCCCCAGGGGGCGTTACGCTGAAGCTTTCTTT.

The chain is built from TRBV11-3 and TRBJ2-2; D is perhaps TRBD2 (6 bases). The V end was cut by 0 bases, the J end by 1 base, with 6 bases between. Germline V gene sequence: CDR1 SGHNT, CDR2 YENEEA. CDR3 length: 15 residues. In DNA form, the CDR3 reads TGTGCCAGCAGCTTAGAGCGGGGGAACACCGGGGAGCTGTTTTTT. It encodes CASSLERGNTGELFF.

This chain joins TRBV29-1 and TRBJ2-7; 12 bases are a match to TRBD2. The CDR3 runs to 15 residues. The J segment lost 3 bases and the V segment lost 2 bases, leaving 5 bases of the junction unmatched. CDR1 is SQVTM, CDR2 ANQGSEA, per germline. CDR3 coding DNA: TGCAGCGTTGAATGGGGGACTAGCGGGTACTACGAGCAGTACTTC. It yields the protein CSVEWGTSGYYEQYF.

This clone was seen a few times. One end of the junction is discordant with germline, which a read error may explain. CDR3 sequence (DNA): TGTGCCAGCTCACCCTTGGGACAGAACTATGGCTACCCCTTC. Amino acid sequence: CASSPLGQNYGYPF. The rearrangement uses TRBV18 and TRBJ1-2, with TRBD1 identical over 7 bases. In germline, CDR1 is KGHSH, CDR2 LQKENI. The CDR3 has 14 amino acids.

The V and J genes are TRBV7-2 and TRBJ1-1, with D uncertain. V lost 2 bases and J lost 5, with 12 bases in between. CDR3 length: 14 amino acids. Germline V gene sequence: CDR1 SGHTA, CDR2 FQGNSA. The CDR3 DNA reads TGTGCCAGCAGCTTAACGGGGTGGAGGACTGAAGCTTTCTTT. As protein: CASSLTGWRTEAFF.

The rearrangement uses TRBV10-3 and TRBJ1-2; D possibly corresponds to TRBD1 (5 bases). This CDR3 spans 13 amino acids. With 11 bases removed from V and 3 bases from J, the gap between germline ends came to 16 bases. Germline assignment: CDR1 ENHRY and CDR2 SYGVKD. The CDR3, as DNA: TGTGCCGTACAGGCGGTCCAGGACTATGGCTACACCTTC. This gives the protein CAVQAVQDYGYTF.